These T cell receptor beta chains were read from a single sample in a study of tumor-infiltrating lymphocytes in localized non-small cell lung cancer. Assay used: immunoSEQ multiplex PCR; TCRdb lists only in-frame clones, some missing. The profile shows 20,000 to 25,000 clones, 80% of them singletons. Sequenced sample: lung tumor tissue. The receptor set was obtained from a human donor with non-small cell lung cancer. Each CDR3 is given with its conserved first and last residue. A D gene is named only where the DNA matches it firmly.

V gene: TRBV5-1
D gene: .
J gene: TRBJ2-7
CDR3 protein: CASSLWGSNYEQYF

V gene: TRBV14
D gene: TRBD1
J gene: TRBJ1-2
CDR3 protein: CASSPLKTTGNYGYTF

V gene: TRBV6-1
D gene: .
J gene: TRBJ1-2
CDR3 protein: CASKIGVAGYTF

V gene: TRBV29-1
D gene: TRBD1
J gene: TRBJ2-5
CDR3 protein: CSFLSGTGETQYF

V gene: TRBV18
D gene: .
J gene: TRBJ1-4
CDR3 protein: CASSPLTRTDNEKLFF

V gene: TRBV18
D gene: .
J gene: TRBJ2-2
CDR3 protein: CASSPEPRVTGELFF

V gene: TRBV5-4
D gene: TRBD1
J gene: TRBJ2-7
CDR3 protein: CASSLGPGTDYEQYF

V gene: TRBV11-2
D gene: TRBD1
J gene: TRBJ2-7
CDR3 protein: CASSVLQGYEQYF

V gene: TRBV6-1
D gene: TRBD1
J gene: TRBJ1-1
CDR3 protein: CASRRQGPEAFF

V gene: TRBV7-3
D gene: .
J gene: TRBJ1-1
CDR3 protein: CASSLTAMNTEAFF

V gene: TRBV30
D gene: TRBD2
J gene: TRBJ2-7
CDR3 protein: CAWSGSGRGEQYF

V gene: TRBV13
D gene: .
J gene: TRBJ1-1
CDR3 protein: CASRWRGGMNTEAFF

V gene: TRBV7-9
D gene: .
J gene: TRBJ2-5
CDR3 protein: CASSLQETQYF

V gene: TRBV7-9
D gene: .
J gene: TRBJ2-1
CDR3 protein: CASSLNNEQFF

V gene: TRBV18
D gene: .
J gene: TRBJ1-2
CDR3 protein: CASSPPAATGGYTF

V gene: TRBV11-2
D gene: .
J gene: TRBJ2-7
CDR3 protein: CASSLGGDSREQYF

V gene: TRBV6-1
D gene: .
J gene: TRBJ1-5
CDR3 protein: CASSEREPQHF

V gene: TRBV6-6
D gene: .
J gene: TRBJ1-1
CDR3 protein: CASNPGLMNTEAFF

V gene: TRBV5-4
D gene: TRBD2
J gene: TRBJ2-7
CDR3 protein: CASSPSGLVSEQYF

V gene: TRBV5-1
D gene: .
J gene: TRBJ2-2
CDR3 protein: CASLPGAGYTGELFF

V gene: TRBV4-2
D gene: .
J gene: TRBJ2-7
CDR3 protein: CASSQVSDRFSYEQYF

V gene: TRBV6-1
D gene: .
J gene: TRBJ1-1
CDR3 protein: CASSEARSNTEAFF

V gene: TRBV28
D gene: .
J gene: TRBJ2-1
CDR3 protein: CASTVNSYNEQFF

V gene: TRBV10-3
D gene: .
J gene: TRBJ1-2
CDR3 protein: CAISSLSGGYTF

V gene: TRBV7-2
D gene: .
J gene: TRBJ1-1
CDR3 protein: CASSLVGPFEAFF

V gene: TRBV4-1
D gene: .
J gene: TRBJ2-3
CDR3 protein: CASSHGVSDTQYF

V gene: TRBV5-4
D gene: .
J gene: TRBJ2-2
CDR3 protein: CASSLGASAANTGELFF

V gene: TRBV9
D gene: TRBD2
J gene: TRBJ2-3
CDR3 protein: CASNRAGVEDTQYF

V gene: TRBV5-4
D gene: .
J gene: TRBJ2-2
CDR3 protein: CASSLNWGGELFF

V gene: TRBV18
D gene: .
J gene: TRBJ1-5
CDR3 protein: CASSPEGNQPQHF

V gene: TRBV5-4
D gene: .
J gene: TRBJ1-2
CDR3 protein: CASSLEAPANYGYTF

V gene: TRBV6-1
D gene: .
J gene: TRBJ1-5
CDR3 protein: CASLTYERSNQPQHF

V gene: TRBV15
D gene: TRBD1
J gene: TRBJ2-7
CDR3 protein: CATRRIGQGGGYEQYF

V gene: TRBV11-1
D gene: .
J gene: TRBJ2-1
CDR3 protein: CASSLGDLSSYNEQFF

V gene: TRBV5-1
D gene: .
J gene: TRBJ2-7
CDR3 protein: CASSMDPHSYEQYF

V gene: TRBV7-2
D gene: .
J gene: TRBJ2-6
CDR3 protein: CASSLGLSGANVLTF

V gene: TRBV9
D gene: TRBD1
J gene: TRBJ1-1
CDR3 protein: CASSVTDTGVGTEAFF

V gene: TRBV18
D gene: .
J gene: TRBJ2-5
CDR3 protein: CASSPGELLHF

V gene: TRBV6-5
D gene: .
J gene: TRBJ2-1
CDR3 protein: CASSYSPYNEQFF

V gene: TRBV29-1
D gene: .
J gene: TRBJ2-1
CDR3 protein: CSVGAGSYNEQFF

V gene: TRBV19
D gene: TRBD1
J gene: TRBJ1-5
CDR3 protein: CASSLQGPGQPQHF

V gene: TRBV7-2
D gene: TRBD2
J gene: TRBJ2-5
CDR3 protein: CASSPTSAQETQYF

V gene: TRBV4-3
D gene: .
J gene: TRBJ1-2
CDR3 protein: CASSQDLRLVAGYTF

V gene: TRBV29-1
D gene: TRBD1
J gene: TRBJ1-2
CDR3 protein: CSVEEAGGNGYTF

V gene: TRBV10-3
D gene: .
J gene: TRBJ1-3
CDR3 protein: CAIQEDTSSGNTIYF

V gene: TRBV6-1
D gene: .
J gene: TRBJ1-1
CDR3 protein: CASSPTGSTEAFF

V gene: TRBV18
D gene: .
J gene: TRBJ2-2
CDR3 protein: CASSPQGTTGELFF

V gene: TRBV11-2
D gene: .
J gene: TRBJ1-2
CDR3 protein: CASSATAAVGYTF

V gene: TRBV19
D gene: .
J gene: TRBJ1-5
CDR3 protein: CASSNLLIHQPQHF

V gene: TRBV9
D gene: .
J gene: TRBJ2-3
CDR3 protein: CASSVGATDTQYF

V gene: TRBV2
D gene: TRBD1
J gene: TRBJ1-4
CDR3 protein: CASQGAGEKLFF

V gene: TRBV5-4
D gene: .
J gene: TRBJ2-6
CDR3 protein: CASSYRAGANVLTF

V gene: TRBV5-1
D gene: TRBD1
J gene: TRBJ2-5
CDR3 protein: CASSLDRAETQYF